This TCR beta chain came from a study of CD8 T cells in ankylosing spondylitis. The study's findings and limits: CD8+ by phenotype, disease-linked clones were relatively rare in peripheral blood.

TCRdb re-called the 5' RACE reads through MiXCR, storing one row per CDR3 protein. This table holds roughly 130,000 distinct CDR3 sequences, approximately 15% found once. CDR3 length: 13 amino acids. Germline assignment: CDR1 SGHRS and CDR2 YFSETQ. V gave up 0 bases and J gave up 7 bases, with 7 bases separating them. This clonotype was detected ten times or more. The antigen is not known. Input material: blood, either unsorted or a sorted T cell fraction (not recorded which). The V call is TRBV5-1, the J call TRBJ2-2, with D tentatively TRBD1 (5 bases). This clonotype was sampled from a female donor with ankylosing spondylitis or in good health (not recorded which). The CDR3 sequence: CASSLEGHGELFF. The CDR3 DNA is TGCGCCAGCAGCTTGGAAGGACACGGGGAGCTGTTTTTT. Drawing the rest from reference TRBV5-1 and TRBJ2-2, the complete variable domain is KAGVTQTPRYLIKTRGQQVTLSCSPISGHRSVSWYQQTPGQGLQFLFEYFSETQRNKGNFPGRFSGRQFSNSRSEMNVSTLELGDSALYLCASSLEGHGELFFGEGSRLTVL.